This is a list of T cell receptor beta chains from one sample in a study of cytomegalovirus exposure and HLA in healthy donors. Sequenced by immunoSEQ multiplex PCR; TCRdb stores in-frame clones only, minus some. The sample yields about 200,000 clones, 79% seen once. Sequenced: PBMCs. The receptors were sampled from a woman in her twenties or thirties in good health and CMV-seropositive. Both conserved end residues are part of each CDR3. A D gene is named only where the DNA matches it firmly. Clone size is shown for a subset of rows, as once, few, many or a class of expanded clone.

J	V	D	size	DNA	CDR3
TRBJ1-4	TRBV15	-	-	TGTGCCACCAGCAGAGCCGGACAGCTTAATGAAAAACTGTTTTTT	CATSRAGQLNEKLFF
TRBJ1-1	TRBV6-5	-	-	TGTGCCAGCAGTCACAGGTGGGCTGAAGCTTTCTTT	CASSHRWAEAFF
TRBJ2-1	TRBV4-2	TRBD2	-	TGTGCCAGCAGCCAAGATGGCGGGGGGGTCTACAATGAGCAGTTCTTC	CASSQDGGGVYNEQFF
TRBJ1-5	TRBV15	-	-	TGTGCCACCAGCGAGAACAGGGACAATCAGCCCCAGCATTTT	CATSENRDNQPQHF
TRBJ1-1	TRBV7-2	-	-	TGTGCCAGCAGCGTATTTAGTATTTCCCCTCGTGAGGCTTTCTTT	CASSVFSISPREAFF
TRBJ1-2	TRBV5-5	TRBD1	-	TGTGCCAGCAGCTCCGACAGGGTCGGCTACACCTTC	CASSSDRVGYTF
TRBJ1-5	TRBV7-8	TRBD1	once	TGTGCCAGCAGCCCTGGACAGGGCTGGGGTCAGCCCCAGCATTTT	CASSPGQGWGQPQHF
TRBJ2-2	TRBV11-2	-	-	TGTGCCAGCAGCTTAGTATTGGGCTACACCGGGGAGCTGTTTTTT	CASSLVLGYTGELFF
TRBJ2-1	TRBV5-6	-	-	TGTGCCAGCACCCTAGGGGCAGGGGCCCACAATGAGCAGTTCTTC	CASTLGAGAHNEQFF
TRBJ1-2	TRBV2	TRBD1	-	TGTGCCAGCAGTGAAGAACGACAGGGACGGTCACCCAAGTTC	CASSEERQGRSPKF
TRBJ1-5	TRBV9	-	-	TGTGCCAGCAGCCTTCACGGTGAGGGCAATCAGCCCCAGCATTTT	CASSLHGEGNQPQHF
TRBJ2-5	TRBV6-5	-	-	TGTGCCAGCACCGATAGGACACTAGAGACCCAGTACTTC	CASTDRTLETQYF
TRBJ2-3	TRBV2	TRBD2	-	TGTGCCAGCCCACTTCGGGACTATCCGAATACGCAGTATTTT	CASPLRDYPNTQYF
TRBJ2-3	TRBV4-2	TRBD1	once	TGTGCCAGCAGCCAAGAGGGACAGGGTCCAGATACGCAGTATTTT	CASSQEGQGPDTQYF
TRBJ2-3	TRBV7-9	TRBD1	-	TGTGCCAGCAGCTTATGGGGGACAGGGACGGGAGAAACAGATACGCAGTATTTT	CASSLWGTGTGETDTQYF
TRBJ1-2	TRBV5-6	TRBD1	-	TGTGCCAGCAGCCTGTACAGGGGGGCCCGCTATGGCTACACCTTC	CASSLYRGARYGYTF
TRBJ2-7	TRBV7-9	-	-	TGTGCCAGCAGCTTAGCCCCCGGAGACCCCGAGCAGTACTTC	CASSLAPGDPEQYF
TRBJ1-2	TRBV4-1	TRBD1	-	TGCGCCAGCAGCCCCCTCCGGGACAGGGGGTATGGCTACACCTTC	CASSPLRDRGYGYTF
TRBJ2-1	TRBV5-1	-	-	TGCGCCAGCAATCCCGGGAGCGGCTCCTACAATGAGCAGTTCTTC	CASNPGSGSYNEQFF
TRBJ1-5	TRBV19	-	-	TGTGCCAGCGCGGGCGGACAGTTCTCCGGTCAGCCCCAGCATTTT	CASAGGQFSGQPQHF
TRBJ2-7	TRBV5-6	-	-	TGTGCCAGCTCCCCTCAGGGGGCGGGAGTCTACGAGCAGTACTTC	CASSPQGAGVYEQYF
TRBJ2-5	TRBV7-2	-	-	TGTGCCAGCAGCTTAGCCAGGGGCGGTCAAGAGACCCAGTACTTC	CASSLARGGQETQYF
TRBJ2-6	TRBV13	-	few	TGTGCCAGCAGCATACTTTCTGGGGCCAACGTCCTGACTTTC	CASSILSGANVLTF
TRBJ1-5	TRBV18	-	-	TGTGCCAGCTCACCGGGGCCGGATCAGCCCCAGCATTTT	CASSPGPDQPQHF
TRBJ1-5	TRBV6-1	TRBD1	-	TGTGCCAGCAGCGAGGGGACAGGGGTCACCCAGCCCCAGCATTTT	CASSEGTGVTQPQHF
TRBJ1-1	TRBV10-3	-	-	TGTGCCATCGGAAGGACAGACACTGAAGCTTTCTTT	CAIGRTDTEAFF
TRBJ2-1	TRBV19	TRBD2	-	TGTGCCAGTAGTATAGATGAAGCGGGAGCCTACAATGAGCAGTTCTTC	CASSIDEAGAYNEQFF
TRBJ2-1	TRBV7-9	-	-	TGTGCCAGCAGCCCGTTCTGGGCAGCCTACAATGAGCAGTTCTTC	CASSPFWAAYNEQFF
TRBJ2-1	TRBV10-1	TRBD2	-	TGCGCCAGCAGTGATCCGGGGGGTCCTTTCAATGAGCAGTTCTTC	CASSDPGGPFNEQFF
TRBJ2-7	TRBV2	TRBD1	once	TGTGCCAGCAGGGACAGGGGAGTCTCCTACGAGCAGTACTTC	CASRDRGVSYEQYF
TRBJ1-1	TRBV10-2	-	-	TGCGCCAGCAGGGCGGGCGTGAACACTGAAGCTTTCTTT	CASRAGVNTEAFF
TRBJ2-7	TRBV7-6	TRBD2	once	TGTGCCAGCAGCTTAGGTGGACTAGCGGGAGGCCTCTCCTACGAGCAGTACTTC	CASSLGGLAGGLSYEQYF
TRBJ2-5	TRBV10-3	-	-	TGTGCCATCTCCCAGGGGCAAGAGACCCAGTACTTC	CAISQGQETQYF
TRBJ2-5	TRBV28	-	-	TGTGCCAGCAGTTTCGGACTGCAAGAGACCCAGTACTTC	CASSFGLQETQYF
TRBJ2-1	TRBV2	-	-	TGTGCCAGCAGTGGGACAGTAAATGAGCAGTTCTTC	CASSGTVNEQFF
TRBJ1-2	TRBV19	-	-	TGTGCCAGTAGTCGAAATCCCCACTCTCTCTATGGCTACACCTTC	CASSRNPHSLYGYTF
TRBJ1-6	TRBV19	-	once	TGTGCCAGTAGTATGGACACCCAGGATTCACCCCTCCACTTT	CASSMDTQDSPLHF
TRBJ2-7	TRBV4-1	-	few	TGCGCCAGCAGCCAAGAAAGGCGACAGGGAGGATCCTACGAGCAGTACTTC	CASSQERRQGGSYEQYF
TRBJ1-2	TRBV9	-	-	TGTGCCAGCAGCGTAGATAGGGGTGGTGGCTACACCTTC	CASSVDRGGGYTF
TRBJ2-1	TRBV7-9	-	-	TGTGCCAGCAGCAGGGGACTCGGGCGGGATGAGCAGTTCTTC	CASSRGLGRDEQFF
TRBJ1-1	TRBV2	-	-	TGTGCCAGCAGCGCTGCCGACACCTACACTGAAGCTTTCTTT	CASSAADTYTEAFF
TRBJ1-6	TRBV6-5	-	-	TGTGCCAGCAGCCCACAGGGTCCAAATAATTCACCCCTCCACTTT	CASSPQGPNNSPLHF
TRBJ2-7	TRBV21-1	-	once	TGTGCCAGCAGCAAATTGAGCGGGAGGGCCCACGAGCAGTACTTC	CASSKLSGRAHEQYF